The 2 T cell receptor beta chains given below trace back to one sample, sequenced in a study of cytomegalovirus exposure and HLA in healthy donors (TCRdb year 2017). The library relied on the immunoSEQ multiplex PCR assay. The multiplex PCR relied on a mix of 60 forward primers for TCR Vbeta segments and 13 reverse primers for TCR Jbeta segments. Imported from immuneACCESS, the table was reduced by TCRdb to in-frame sequences with V and J called. These copies leave out some clones; in studies compared against another copy, an unresolved V gene accounts for under half, and the cause of the remainder is not known. For this sample the table gives 60,000 to 75,000 clones, of which roughly four fifths were detected only once. The ten top clones hold 11% of the sample. The source material was PBMCs. The receptors originated from a woman aged 55-69 years in good health and CMV-seropositive.

V and J are TRBV4-1 and TRBJ2-3, with TRBD2 matching 11 bases. The germline gives CDR1 MGHRA, CDR2 YSYEKL. There are 16 residues in the CDR3. V trimming: 0 bases; J trimming: 7 bases; junction bases outside the gene matches: 6. The CDR3 DNA is TGCGCCAGCAGCCAAGACGCCACTAGCGGGGGATATACGCAGTATTTT. Encoded protein: CASSQDATSGGYTQYF.

This chain uses TRBV11-2 with TRBJ2-7, with 9 bases identical to TRBD2. The length of the CDR3 is 15 residues. The germline V gene has CDR1 SGHAT and CDR2 FQNNGV. V was pared by 4 bases and J by 2 bases, with 6 bases of the junction left unmatched. In nucleotides, the CDR3 is TGTGCCAGCAGCTGGAGCGGGGGGTCGACCTACGAGCAGTACTTC. This translates into CASSWSGGSTYEQYF.